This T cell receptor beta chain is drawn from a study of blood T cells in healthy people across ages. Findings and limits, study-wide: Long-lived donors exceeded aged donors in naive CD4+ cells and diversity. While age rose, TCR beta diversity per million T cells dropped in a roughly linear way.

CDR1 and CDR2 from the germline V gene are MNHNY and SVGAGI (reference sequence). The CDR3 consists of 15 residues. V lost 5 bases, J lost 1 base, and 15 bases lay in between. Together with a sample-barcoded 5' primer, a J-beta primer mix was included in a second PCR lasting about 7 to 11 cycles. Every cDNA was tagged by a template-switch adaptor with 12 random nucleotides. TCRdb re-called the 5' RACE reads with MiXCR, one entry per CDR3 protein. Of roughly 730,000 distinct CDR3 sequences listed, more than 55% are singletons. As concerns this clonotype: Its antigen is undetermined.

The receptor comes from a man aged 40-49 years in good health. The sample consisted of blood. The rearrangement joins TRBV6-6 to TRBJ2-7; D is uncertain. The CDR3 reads CASSHRAGDSYEQYF. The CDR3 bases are TGTGCCAGCAGTCATAGGGCTGGAGATTCCTACGAGCAGTACTTC.